Presented here are 32 T cell receptor beta chains from one specimen sequenced in a study of T cell responses to AZD1222 COVID-19 vaccine. Method: immunoSEQ multiplex PCR; TCRdb's copy keeps in-frame clones and lacks some. The repertoire consists of about 96,000 clones, with about nine tenths occurring once and the leading ten covering 26%. The sequences come from peripheral blood, collected on day 0 of AZD1222 vaccination. These receptors came from an adult in good health.

The rearrangement links TRBV14 to TRBJ2-2, with 8 bases that match TRBD2. CDR1 is SGHDN, CDR2 FVKESK, per germline. The CDR3 runs to 18 residues. Trimming removed 3 bases from V and 4 bases from J; junction bases left unmatched: 13. The CDR3 nucleotides are TGTGCCAGCAGCCAGCAGGCGGGAGGATCGGCAGGCACCGGGGAGCTGTTTTTT. It specifies CASSQQAGGSAGTGELFF.

The rearrangement joins TRBV19 to TRBJ1-1; TRBD1 matches 7 bases. Germline CDR1 is LNHDA and CDR2 is SQIVND (reference sequence). V shed 0 bases and J 6 bases; nucleotides not matched to a gene: 4. The CDR3 totals 14 residues. Here the CDR3 reads CASSIDNRGSEAFF. CDR3 coding DNA: TGTGCCAGTAGTATAGATAACAGGGGTTCTGAAGCTTTCTTT.

The rearrangement uses TRBV7-2 and TRBJ1-2, with D tentatively TRBD1 (6 bases). The CDR3 sequence is 17 residues long. Trimming pared 0 bases from V and 8 bases from J, leaving 22 bases between. The germline V gene has CDR1 SGHTA and CDR2 FQGNSA. The CDR3 is CASSLAQPVGGGGGYTF. CDR3 nucleotides: TGTGCCAGCAGCTTAGCCCAACCCGTGGGGGGGGGCGGCGGCTACACCTTC.

The chain joins TRBV7-8 to TRBJ1-3; tentative D call: TRBD1 (6 bases). From germline, CDR1 is SGHVS and CDR2 FQNEAQ. V lost 3 bases and J 0 bases, leaving 12 bases between the germline ends. This CDR3 is built from 16 residues. The CDR3 coding sequence is TGTGCCAGCAGCTTGGGGGCGGGGCCCTCTGGAAACACCATATATTTT. It yields the protein CASSLGAGPSGNTIYF.

CDR3 DNA sequence: TGTGCCAGCAGTTTAGAACAGTCCTACGAGCAGTACTTC. Residues: CASSLEQSYEQYF. The rearrangement uses TRBV28 and TRBJ2-7; D is unresolved. V was shortened by 2 bases and J by 1 base, with 6 bases between the two germline ends. CDR1 and CDR2 from the germline V gene are MDHEN and SYDVKM. This CDR3 comprises 13 residues.

J is TRBJ2-5 and V is TRBV9; 10 nucleotides match TRBD2. Per the germline V gene, CDR1 is SGDLS and CDR2 is YYNGEE. The CDR3 is made up of 17 amino acids. The J segment lost 2 bases and the V segment lost 0 bases, leaving 7 bases of the junction unmatched. The CDR3 DNA sequence: TGTGCCAGCAGCGTAGGGGTTGCAGCGGGAGGGCAAGAGACCCAGTACTTC. Translation gives CASSVGVAAGGQETQYF.

This clone has just one count. The chain uses TRBV19 and TRBJ1-6, with TRBD1 identical over 7 bases. V gave up 4 bases and J gave up 0 bases; unmatched junction bases: 9. Germline V gives CDR1 LNHDA, CDR2 SQIVND (reference sequence). This CDR3 is 18 amino acids long. Here the CDR3 reads CASSTQTGSGSYNSPLHF. The CDR3 nucleotides read TGTGCCAGTAGTACCCAGACAGGGTCTGGCTCCTATAATTCACCCCTCCACTTT. The full variable domain, its missing parts supplied by reference TRBV19 and TRBJ1-6, is DGGITQSPKYLFRKEGQNVTLSCEQNLNHDAMYWYRQDPGQGLRLIYYSQIVNDFQKGDIAEGYSVSREKKESFPLTVTSAQKNPTAFYLCASSTQTGSGSYNSPLHFGNGTRLTVT.

This chain uses TRBV3-1 (or the pseudogene TRBV3-2) with TRBJ2-4, with D perhaps matching TRBD2 (6 bases). This CDR3 is 14 amino acids long. Looked up from germline, CDR1 is LGHDT and CDR2 is YNNKEL (reference sequence). With 3 bases removed from V and 3 bases from J, the gap between germline ends came to 9 bases. The CDR3 loop reads CASSHGGSKNIQYF. CDR3 DNA sequence: TGTGCCAGCAGCCATGGGGGGAGCAAAAACATTCAGTACTTC.

Here the CDR3 DNA reads TGTGCCAGCAGCAAAAGCCACAGGGGTAGGAACAATGAGCAGTTCTTC. Protein product: CASSKSHRGRNNEQFF. The chain combines TRBV21-1 with TRBJ2-1; the tabulated D call, TRBD1, remains unverified against the DNA. TRBV21-1 is an annotated pseudogene. The CDR3 has 16 amino acids.

The J gene is TRBJ1-5, the V gene TRBV12-3 or TRBV12-4; TRBD1 matches 7 bases. V dropped 6 bases and J dropped 4; count of bases not matched to a gene: 3. This CDR3 spans 13 amino acids. Written as DNA, the CDR3 is TGTGCCAGCAGCGGACAGGTTAATCAGCCCCAGCATTTT. Translating gives CASSGQVNQPQHF.

This rearrangement joins TRBV19 to TRBJ2-1; TRBD2 matches 12 bases. Germline V CDR1 and CDR2: LNHDA, SQIVND (reference sequence). This CDR3 contains 16 residues. J gave up 6 bases and V 6 bases, and 9 bases lay outside the gene matches. The CDR3 nucleotides read TGTGCCAGTAGATCCAGCCCGGGACTAGCGGGCAATGAGCAGTTCTTC. It encodes CASRSSPGLAGNEQFF.

The gene calls are TRBV14 and TRBJ2-7; 9 bases agree with TRBD2. CDR3 length: 18 amino acids. Looked up from germline, CDR1 is SGHDN and CDR2 is FVKESK. V gave up 9 bases and J gave up 4 bases; unmatched junction bases: 22. This CDR3 reads CASPTPLIAGAPEYEQYF. The CDR3 DNA reads as TGTGCCAGTCCAACTCCATTAATAGCGGGAGCACCAGAGTACGAGCAGTACTTC.

The chain links TRBV4-2 to TRBJ2-7; 11 positions agree with TRBD2. Germline-derived CDR1 and CDR2 are LGHNA and YNFKEQ. The CDR3 covers 18 residues. The J segment lost 1 base and the V segment lost 1 base, leaving 9 bases of the junction unmatched. CDR3 sequence reads: CASSQGALAGGFSYEQYF. The CDR3 DNA sequence: TGTGCCAGCAGCCAAGGGGCTCTAGCGGGAGGTTTTTCCTACGAGCAGTACTTC.

This chain uses TRBV30 with TRBJ2-7; 7 bases agree with TRBD1. V shed 4 bases and J 3 bases; nucleotides not matched to a gene: 3. From germline, CDR1 is GTSNPN and CDR2 SVGIG (reference sequence). The CDR3 contains 12 residues. This CDR3 is CAWNPGGYEQYF. CDR3 nucleotides: TGTGCCTGGAATCCAGGGGGCTACGAGCAGTACTTC.

The chain combines TRBV7-9 with TRBJ2-3, with D tentatively TRBD2 (5 bases). Germline values: CDR1 SEHNR, CDR2 FQNEAQ (reference sequence). The V end lost 5 bases, the J end lost 2 bases, and 11 bases lay between the germline ends. This CDR3 comprises 14 residues. The CDR3 loop is CASSGGPNTDTQYF. CDR3 DNA: TGTGCCAGCAGCGGCGGGCCTAACACAGATACGCAGTATTTT. The variable domain in full, with the rest retrieved from reference TRBV7-9 and TRBJ2-3, is DTGVSQNPRHKITKRGQNVTFRCDPISEHNRLYWYRQTLGQGPEFLTYFQNEAQLEKSRLLSDRFSAERPKGSFSTLEIQRTEQGDSAMYLCASSGGPNTDTQYFGPGTRLTVL.

The V call is TRBV23-1, the J call TRBJ2-7; no definite D call. TRBV23-1 is an ORF for which the function is uncertain. Deletions cut 6 bases from V and 0 bases from J, with 6 bases between. CDR3 length: 12 amino acids. The CDR3 reads CASSQFSYEQYF. DNA for the CDR3: TGCGCCAGCAGCCAGTTCTCCTACGAGCAGTACTTC.

The chain has TRBV19 and TRBJ2-7; possible D gene TRBD2, 7 bases. The CDR3 runs to 19 residues. Germline CDR1 and CDR2: LNHDA and SQIVND (reference sequence). V lost 5 bases to trimming and J lost 5 bases, with 31 bases between them. The CDR3 loop reads CASSQSRVPGLGGDDEQYF. The CDR3 nucleotides are TGTGCCAGTAGTCAAAGCCGGGTACCCGGACTAGGGGGAGACGACGAGCAGTACTTC.

This clone has just a few counts. The rearrangement links TRBV7-9 to TRBJ2-7; the D is unclear. Germline-derived CDR1 and CDR2 are SEHNR and FQNEAQ (reference sequence). The length of the CDR3 is 11 residues. The germline V and J ends were trimmed by 5 bases and 2 bases, with 4 bases remaining between them. CDR3 sequence (DNA): TGTGCCAGCAGCGCCGCCTACGAGCAGTACTTC. Its translation is CASSAAYEQYF. Drawing the rest from reference TRBV7-9 and TRBJ2-7, the complete variable domain is DTGVSQNPRHKITKRGQNVTFRCDPISEHNRLYWYRQTLGQGPEFLTYFQNEAQLEKSRLLSDRFSAERPKGSFSTLEIQRTEQGDSAMYLCASSAAYEQYFGPGTRLTVT.

The V and J genes are TRBV28 and TRBJ1-6, with D uncertain. This CDR3 has 14 amino acids. Per germline, CDR1 MDHEN and CDR2 SYDVKM. The V end lost 3 bases, the J end lost 10 bases, and 13 bases lay between the germline ends. This CDR3 is CASSFSADASPLHF. As DNA, the CDR3 is TGTGCCAGCAGTTTTAGCGCCGACGCGTCACCCCTCCACTTT.

The chain uses TRBV20-1 and TRBJ2-7, with D perhaps TRBD1 (6 bases). Germline V lookup: CDR1 DFQATT, CDR2 SNEGSKA (reference sequence). This CDR3 has 11 amino acids. With 3 bases removed from V and 7 bases from J, the gap between germline ends came to 10 bases. The chain's CDR3 is CSASWQGEQYF. CDR3 nucleotides: TGCAGTGCTAGTTGGCAGGGGGAGCAGTACTTC.

The rearrangement uses TRBV19 and TRBJ2-7, with 9 positions matching TRBD1. The junction had 8 bases not matched to a gene; V was cut back by 5 bases and J by 3 bases. Per the germline V gene, CDR1 is LNHDA and CDR2 is SQIVND (reference sequence). The CDR3 contains 15 residues. In DNA form, the CDR3 reads TGTGCCAGTAGTCTGACCCCGGGACAGGGCTACGAGCAGTACTTC. Translating it yields CASSLTPGQGYEQYF.

The chain couples TRBV6-2 or TRBV6-3 to TRBJ2-3, with unresolved D. Germline V lookup: CDR1 MNHEY, CDR2 SVGEGT. This CDR3 has 13 residues. V was shortened by 6 bases and J by 11 bases, with 18 bases between the two germline ends. The CDR3 spells CASSDPGPTGQYF. For the CDR3, the DNA is TGTGCCAGCAGCGATCCGGGCCCCACTGGGCAGTATTTT.

The chain combines TRBV6-5 with TRBJ2-3; either TRBD1 or TRBD2 may supply D (5 bases each). The CDR3 has 14 amino acids. The V and J ends lost 9 bases and 4 bases respectively, with 17 bases between them. The germline CDR1 and CDR2 sequences are MNHEY and SVGAGI. The CDR3 bases are TGTGCCAGTGACGCGGGTGGGGCATCAGATACGCAGTATTTT. This gives the protein CASDAGGASDTQYF.

The rearrangement uses TRBV6-2 or TRBV6-3 and TRBJ1-5, with TRBD1 identical over 7 bases. Germline V gene lookup returns CDR1 MNHEY and CDR2 SVGEGT. Trimming at V came to 6 bases and at J to 6 bases, leaving 5 bases not matched to a gene. The CDR3 has 13 residues. Written as DNA, the CDR3 is TGTGCCAGCAGCTCACAGGGGCGTCAGCCCCAGCATTTT. Translation: CASSSQGRQPQHF.

The chain recombines TRBV4-3 with TRBJ1-1; TRBD1 is a possible D gene (5 bases). V lost 0 bases and J lost 2, with 13 bases in between. The length of the CDR3 is 16 residues. CDR1 LGHNA and CDR2 YSLEER come from the germline V gene. CDR3 DNA: TGCGCCAGCAGCCAAGATCAGCCGCAGGGAAACACTGAAGCTTTCTTT. It yields the protein CASSQDQPQGNTEAFF.

The J gene is TRBJ2-1, the V gene TRBV29-1; D is unclear. The CDR3 consists of 15 residues. CDR1 and CDR2 (germline): SQVTM, ANQGSEA. V dropped 2 bases and J dropped 0 bases, with 11 bases sitting between them. CDR3 sequence: CSVESGPSSYNEQFF. The CDR3 DNA reads as TGCAGCGTTGAATCCGGGCCGAGCTCCTACAATGAGCAGTTCTTC.

As regards this clone: At the DNA level, this CDR3 is encoded by other sequences in the same sample as well. V gene TRBV18 combines with J gene TRBJ2-7; a possible D gene is TRBD2 (5 bases). CDR1 and CDR2 from the germline V gene are KGHSH and LQKENI. V shed 1 base and J shed 6 bases, with 7 bases lying between them. This CDR3 contains 12 residues. This chain's CDR3 is CASSPQGVEQYF. CDR3 bases: TGTGCCAGCTCACCACAGGGAGTCGAGCAGTACTTC. The complete variable domain, with remaining parts taken from reference TRBV18 and TRBJ2-7, reads NAGVMQNPRHLVRRRGQEARLRCSPMKGHSHVYWYRQLPEEGLKFMVYLQKENIIDESGMPKERFSAEFPKEGPSILRIQQVVRGDSAAYFCASSPQGVEQYFGPGTRLTVT.

V is TRBV28 and J is TRBJ1-5; no definite D call. Germline values: CDR1 MDHEN, CDR2 SYDVKM. V gave up 1 base and J gave up 3 bases, with 13 bases separating them. This CDR3 has 16 residues. CDR3 DNA sequence: TGTGCCAGCAGTTTATCGGACGGACTGATCAATCAGCCCCAGCATTTT. It specifies CASSLSDGLINQPQHF.

V is TRBV7-2 and J is TRBJ1-5, with 7 nucleotides matching TRBD1. This CDR3 spans 14 amino acids. Trimming at V came to 4 bases and at J to 3 bases, leaving 3 bases not matched to a gene. Germline V gene data show CDR1 as SGHTA and CDR2 as FQGNSA. The CDR3 DNA sequence: TGTGCCAGCAGCTCGGACAGGAACAATCAGCCCCAGCATTTT. This codes for CASSSDRNNQPQHF.

The chain recombines TRBV29-1 with TRBJ2-3; tentatively, D is TRBD2 (6 bases). V was cut by 3 bases and J by 6 bases, with 13 bases left in between. CDR3 length equals 13 residues. CDR1 SQVTM and CDR2 ANQGSEA come from the germline V gene. Written as DNA, the CDR3 is TGCAGCGTTGACTCGTACCGGGGGGATACGCAGTATTTT. Protein sequence: CSVDSYRGDTQYF.

This clone was observed once. The V call is TRBV6-5, the J call TRBJ2-5; possible D gene TRBD1, 7 bases. The germline CDR1 and CDR2 sequences are MNHEY and SVGAGI. V lost 7 bases and J 2 bases, leaving 17 bases between the germline ends. The CDR3 has 15 amino acids. The CDR3 protein is CASTLRGTAQETQYF. In DNA, the CDR3 is TGTGCCAGCACTCTACGGGGGACAGCACAAGAGACCCAGTACTTC.

The chain combines TRBV27 with TRBJ2-6; 9 bases map to TRBD2. This CDR3 comprises 16 residues. Per the germline V gene, CDR1 is MNHEY and CDR2 is SMNVEV (reference sequence). After removal of 6 bases from V and 0 bases from J, the junction contained 3 bases not matched to a gene. CDR3 sequence reads: CASRLAGSSGANVLTF. CDR3 coding DNA: TGTGCCAGCAGGCTAGCGGGAAGCTCTGGGGCCAACGTCCTGACTTTC.